These 32 T cell receptor beta chains were sequenced from one sample in a study of T cells after yellow fever vaccination. MiXCR, applied by TCRdb to the 5' RACE reads, yields one record per CDR3 protein. The sample lists around 300,000 distinct CDR3 sequences; over 10% were seen once. The sample here was CD4+ T cells sorted from PBMCs, taken 45 days after the yellow fever booster vaccination. These receptors originate from a man aged 25 to 40 who received the YFV17D yellow fever vaccine.

The genes are TRBV5-5 and TRBJ2-5, with TRBD2 matching 12 bases. V lost 0 bases, J lost 5 bases, and 5 bases stayed unmatched. CDR3 length: 16 residues. Per germline, CDR1 SGHKS and CDR2 YYEKEE (reference sequence). CDR3 in DNA: TGTGCCAGCAGCTTGGGACTAGCGGGAGACGGGGAGACCCAGTACTTC. It codes for CASSLGLAGDGETQYF. Combining the CDR3 with reference TRBV5-5 and TRBJ2-5 gives the whole variable domain DAGVTQSPTHLIKTRGQQVTLRCSPISGHKSVSWYQQVLGQGPQFIFQYYEKEERGRGNFPDRFSARQFPNYSSELNVNALLLGDSALYLCASSLGLAGDGETQYFGPGTRLLVL.

The V and J genes are TRBV5-1 and TRBJ2-7; D is ambiguous. Germline CDR1 and CDR2: SGHRS and YFSETQ. V was cut by 4 bases and J by 1 base, with 9 bases left in between. The CDR3 runs to 13 residues. Here the CDR3 DNA reads TGCGCCAGCAGCGCGGCCTCTTCCTACGAGCAGTACTTC. Protein: CASSAASSYEQYF.

V and J are TRBV10-3 and TRBJ2-3, with a weak D call TRBD1 (5 bases). Germline V gene data show CDR1 as ENHRY and CDR2 as SYGVKD. This CDR3 region has 13 residues. Deletions cut 6 bases from V and 0 bases from J, with 7 bases between. This chain's CDR3 is CAIRGPSTDTQYF. CDR3 DNA sequence: TGTGCCATCAGGGGGCCTAGCACAGATACGCAGTATTTT.

The rearrangement joins TRBV20-1 to TRBJ1-2; no reliable D call. Germline V gene sequence: CDR1 DFQATT, CDR2 SNEGSKA (reference sequence). The CDR3 is made up of 11 amino acids. CDR3 in amino acids: CRLGSSYGYTF. CDR3 sequence (DNA): TGCAGACTAGGGAGCAGCTATGGCTACACCTTC.

The V and J genes are TRBV14 and TRBJ2-1, with D unclear. This CDR3 has 13 residues. Germline CDR1 SGHDN, CDR2 FVKESK. V was trimmed by 3 bases and J by 5 bases, leaving 8 bases between them. For the CDR3, the DNA is TGTGCCAGCAGCCATTTCGCTGACAATGAGCAGTTCTTC. Amino acids: CASSHFADNEQFF.

There are a few counts of this clonotype. The chain links TRBV20-1 to TRBJ2-5; D is possibly TRBD1 (7 bases). Trimming left V 4 bases short and J 1 base short, with 13 bases between. Germline CDR1 is DFQATT and CDR2 is SNEGSKA (reference sequence). CDR3 size: 14 residues. The CDR3 DNA follows: TGCAGTGCTACTGCGGGGACAGCCCAAGAGACCCAGTACTTC. It encodes CSATAGTAQETQYF.

This sequence joins TRBV20-1 and TRBJ2-1, with 8 bases aligning to TRBD2. The germline V gene encodes CDR1 DFQATT and CDR2 SNEGSKA (reference sequence). J lost 0 bases, V lost 1 base, and 2 bases had no gene match. This CDR3 has 15 residues. The DNA for the CDR3 is TGCAGTGCTAGAGCACTAGCGGTCTCCTACAATGAGCAGTTCTTC. Translated, it gives CSARALAVSYNEQFF.

The chain couples TRBV4-3 to TRBJ2-1, with 12 bases aligning to TRBD2. Germline V gene sequence: CDR1 LGHNA, CDR2 YSLEER. V shed 6 bases and J 7 bases; nucleotides not matched to a gene: 7. This CDR3 comprises 15 residues. The chain's CDR3 is CASRPGLAGTNEQFF. In DNA, the CDR3 is TGCGCCAGCAGACCTGGACTAGCGGGGACGAATGAGCAGTTCTTC.

A few counts support this clonotype. This chain connects TRBV3-1 to TRBJ1-2; maybe TRBD1 (6 bases). Germline CDR1 LGHDT, CDR2 YNNKEL (reference sequence). The CDR3 has 14 residues. Trimming pared 1 base from V and 8 bases from J, leaving 14 bases between. The CDR3 DNA sequence: TGTGCCAGCAGCCAAGGGTTGGACAGCATAGGCTACACCTTC. It yields the protein CASSQGLDSIGYTF.

J is TRBJ2-5 and V is TRBV12-3 or TRBV12-4; D perhaps matches TRBD2 (6 bases). V lost 3 bases, J lost 5 bases, and 13 bases lay in between. This CDR3 has 14 amino acids. CDR3 sequence reads: CASSLGGKHETQYF. In nucleotides, the CDR3 is TGTGCCAGCAGTTTGGGCGGGAAGCATGAGACCCAGTACTTC.

CDR3 protein: CASKDLAGVVNEQFF. In DNA form, the CDR3 reads TGTGCCAGCAAGGACTTAGCGGGAGTTGTGAATGAGCAGTTCTTC. The V call is TRBV27, the J call TRBJ2-1; 9 bases are shared with TRBD2. This CDR3 contains 15 residues. Germline values: CDR1 MNHEY, CDR2 SMNVEV (reference sequence). Trimming cost V 7 bases and J 7 bases; bases outside gene matches: 11.

This clonotype has ten or more counts. The chain joins TRBV20-1 to TRBJ2-3; the D call may be TRBD1 or TRBD2 (5 bases each). This CDR3 spans 15 amino acids. The germline V and J ends were trimmed by 3 bases and 10 bases, with 23 bases remaining between them. Germline V gene lookup returns CDR1 DFQATT and CDR2 SNEGSKA (reference sequence). The CDR3 bases are TGCAGTGCTAGCCCCCGATACGGGGCGGGTACTGCGCAGTATTTT. Its protein is CSASPRYGAGTAQYF.

The CDR3 sequence: CSAQEGGGGGNTEAFF. The CDR3 bases are TGCAGTGCGCAAGAGGGAGGGGGCGGAGGAAACACTGAAGCTTTCTTT. The J gene is TRBJ1-1, the V gene TRBV20-1, with TRBD1 matching over 7 bases. This CDR3 has 16 amino acids. Per the germline V gene, CDR1 is DFQATT and CDR2 is SNEGSKA (reference sequence). V dropped 6 bases and J dropped 2; count of bases not matched to a gene: 15.

The V call is TRBV18, the J call TRBJ1-1; D ambiguous. The V gene's germline CDR1 is KGHSH and CDR2 LQKENI. The CDR3 is 13 residues long. V lost 1 base and J 10 bases, leaving 13 bases between the germline ends. CDR3 amino acids: CASSPQEIRGAFF. The DNA for the CDR3 is TGTGCCAGCTCACCACAAGAGATACGGGGAGCTTTCTTT. The variable domain in full, completed from reference TRBV18 and TRBJ1-1, reads NAGVMQNPRHLVRRRGQEARLRCSPMKGHSHVYWYRQLPEEGLKFMVYLQKENIIDESGMPKERFSAEFPKEGPSILRIQQVVRGDSAAYFCASSPQEIRGAFFGQGTRLTVV.

This clonotype was counted between two and nine times. This chain joins TRBV20-1 and TRBJ2-1; D gene uncertain. Looked up from germline, CDR1 is DFQATT and CDR2 is SNEGSKA (reference sequence). This CDR3 is 11 amino acids long. V lost 1 base and J 9 bases, leaving 7 bases between the germline ends. In nucleotides, the CDR3 is TGCAGTGCTAGAGTGGAGCCTGAGCAGTTCTTC. Protein product: CSARVEPEQFF.

As DNA, the CDR3 is TGTGCCAGCAGCTTATCAGGCAGGGGTAACTATGGCTACACCTTC. This sequence encodes CASSLSGRGNYGYTF. The chain carries TRBV7-3 and TRBJ1-2; maybe TRBD1 (6 bases). Trimming cost V 2 bases and J 1 base, with 11 bases left between them. The CDR3 extends over 15 amino acids. Germline CDR1 reads SGHTA; CDR2 reads FQGTGA.

This clonotype has more than one count but fewer than ten. The rearrangement uses TRBV5-1 and TRBJ2-7; 10 bases are a match to TRBD2. This CDR3 has 15 residues. The J segment lost 1 base and the V segment lost 4 bases, leaving 5 bases of the junction unmatched. The germline V gene has CDR1 SGHRS and CDR2 YFSETQ. CDR3 region: CASSLTSGTSYEQYF. CDR3 coding DNA: TGCGCCAGCAGCCTTACTAGCGGGACGTCCTACGAGCAGTACTTC.

This clonotype came up once. V and J are TRBV2 and TRBJ2-2, with D perhaps given as TRBD1 or TRBD2 (7 bases each). V lost 7 bases and J lost 5, with 14 bases in between. CDR3 length equals 14 residues. Germline CDR1 and CDR2: SNHLY and FYNNEI. CDR3: CASILQGGTGELFF. The CDR3 region has the DNA TGTGCCAGCATTCTCCAGGGGGGGACCGGGGAGCTGTTTTTT.

This clonotype was found a few times. The genes are TRBV12-3 or TRBV12-4 and TRBJ1-5; D is ambiguous. The CDR3 spans 13 residues. V shed 3 bases and J shed 3 bases, with 6 bases lying between them. The CDR3 DNA follows: TGTGCCAGCAGTTTTACCGACAATCAGCCCCAGCATTTT. Amino acid sequence: CASSFTDNQPQHF.

This chain joins TRBV6-5 and TRBJ1-1; maybe TRBD1 (6 bases). Germline CDR1 and CDR2: MNHEY and SVGAGI. The CDR3 is 12 residues long. Trimming removed 8 bases at V and 1 base at J, with 8 bases between. CDR3 loop: CASQTGNTEAFF. The DNA for the CDR3 is TGTGCCAGCCAGACAGGGAACACTGAAGCTTTCTTT.

The rearrangement joins TRBV28 to TRBJ1-5, with a tentative D call TRBD1 (5 bases). The CDR3 covers 14 residues. The ends were cut back, 3 bases at V and 11 bases at J, with 17 bases in the middle. CDR1 MDHEN and CDR2 SYDVKM come from the germline V gene. The CDR3, as DNA: TGTGCCAGCAGTTTCGTCAGGGAGGATCGGGCCCAGCATTTT. It encodes CASSFVREDRAQHF. Combining the CDR3 with reference TRBV28 and TRBJ1-5 gives the whole variable domain DVKVTQSSRYLVKRTGEKVFLECVQDMDHENMFWYRQDPGLGLRLIYFSYDVKMKEKGDIPEGYSVSREKKERFSLILESASTNQTSMYLCASSFVREDRAQHFGDGTRLSIL.

This chain links TRBV5-1 with TRBJ2-1, with D possibly being TRBD2 (5 bases). Trimming shortened V by 0 bases and J by 4 bases, and 11 bases separated the two germline ends. CDR1 and CDR2 (germline): SGHRS, YFSETQ. The CDR3 consists of 15 residues. Here the CDR3 reads CASSLASQRYNEQFF. The CDR3 nucleotides read TGCGCCAGCAGCTTGGCTAGCCAGAGATACAATGAGCAGTTCTTC.

This clonotype was picked up a small number of times. V and J are TRBV18 and TRBJ1-3, with 7 bases fitting TRBD1. CDR1 is KGHSH and CDR2 is LQKENI in the germline V gene. The CDR3 extends over 14 amino acids. J gave up 8 bases and V 3 bases, and 7 bases lay outside the gene matches. In nucleotides, the CDR3 is TGTGCCAGCTCACCCGCAACAGGGGACGACACCATATATTTT. Translated: CASSPATGDDTIYF. The full variable domain, with the rest looked up from reference TRBV18 and TRBJ1-3, is NAGVMQNPRHLVRRRGQEARLRCSPMKGHSHVYWYRQLPEEGLKFMVYLQKENIIDESGMPKERFSAEFPKEGPSILRIQQVVRGDSAAYFCASSPATGDDTIYFGEGSWLTVV.

This clonotype was observed a handful of times. The gene calls are TRBV5-5 and TRBJ2-1; 7 nucleotides agree with TRBD1. The germline V gene encodes CDR1 SGHKS and CDR2 YYEKEE (reference sequence). The junction had 11 bases not matched to a gene; V was cut back by 0 bases and J by 8 bases. This CDR3 region has 16 residues. CDR3: CASSLEGTDVFDEQFF. Written as DNA, the CDR3 is TGTGCCAGCAGCTTGGAGGGGACAGATGTCTTCGATGAGCAGTTCTTC.

The sample holds a few counts of this clonotype. The rearrangement links TRBV19 to TRBJ2-7, with D possibly TRBD2 on 5 matching bases. Trimming removed 2 bases at V and 1 base at J, with 12 bases between. The CDR3 is 15 residues long. CDR1 and CDR2 from the germline V gene are LNHDA and SQIVND (reference sequence). This chain's CDR3 is CASSIQWRASYEQYF. CDR3 nucleotides: TGTGCCAGTAGTATACAGTGGCGGGCTTCCTACGAGCAGTACTTC.

This clonotype was picked up a small number of times. The chain recombines TRBV25-1 with TRBJ2-1, with a possible D match to TRBD2 (6 bases). Trimming removed 3 bases from V and 4 bases from J, with 13 bases in between. The length of the CDR3 is 15 residues. Germline-derived CDR1 and CDR2 are MGHDK and SYGVNS. The CDR3 DNA reads as TGTGCCAGCAGTGACCCCAGCGGGCTATACAATGAGCAGTTCTTC. Translated, it gives CASSDPSGLYNEQFF.

The chain couples TRBV19 to TRBJ2-1; TRBD1 might be the D (6 bases). The V gene lost 11 bases and the J gene lost 7 bases, with 18 bases spanning the gap. Germline CDR1 is LNHDA and CDR2 is SQIVND (reference sequence). This CDR3 spans 13 amino acids. This chain's CDR3 is CAAGTQGWNEQFF. CDR3 bases: TGTGCCGCCGGGACACAAGGCTGGAATGAGCAGTTCTTC.

This clonotype was detected only a few times. V is TRBV20-1 and J is TRBJ2-6; 7 positions match TRBD2. The V segment lost 0 bases and the J segment 1 base; nucleotides outside the gene matches: 0. The CDR3 contains 15 residues. In germline, CDR1 is DFQATT, CDR2 SNEGSKA (reference sequence). CDR3 coding DNA: TGCAGTGCTAGAGACGGGGGGTCTGGGGCCAACGTCCTGACTTTC. Amino acids: CSARDGGSGANVLTF.

Many counts were recorded for this clonotype. The genes are TRBV7-8 and TRBJ2-1, with D uncertain. Germline CDR1 is SGHVS and CDR2 is FQNEAQ. This CDR3 contains 14 residues. The V and J ends lost 1 base and 3 bases respectively, with 7 bases between them. The CDR3 DNA reads TGTGCCAGCAGCTTAGTTGCGGACTACAATGAGCAGTTCTTC. This translates into CASSLVADYNEQFF. The variable domain in full, with the rest retrieved from reference TRBV7-8 and TRBJ2-1, is GAGVSQSPRYKVAKRGQDVALRCDPISGHVSLFWYQQALGQGPEFLTYFQNEAQLDKSGLPSDRFFAERPEGSVSTLKIQRTQQEDSAVYLCASSLVADYNEQFFGPGTRLTVL.

This sequence joins TRBV12-3 or TRBV12-4 and TRBJ1-1, with D maybe TRBD1 (6 bases). The CDR3 sequence is 12 residues long. Trimming cost V 2 bases and J 7 bases, with 8 bases left between them. CDR3 protein: CASSLPGVEAFF. CDR3 nucleotides: TGTGCCAGCAGTTTACCAGGGGTTGAAGCTTTCTTT.

This sequence joins TRBV12-3 or TRBV12-4 and TRBJ1-4; the match to TRBD1 covers 7 bases. The CDR3 is 13 amino acids. V dropped 5 bases and J dropped 12; count of bases not matched to a gene: 9. The DNA of the CDR3 is TGTGCCAGCAGTACAGGGGCCTATGGGGAACTGTTTTTT. Protein sequence: CASSTGAYGELFF.

This clonotype came up a few times. V usage is TRBV12-3 or TRBV12-4 and J usage is TRBJ2-3; D is uncertain. Trimming pared 0 bases from V and 3 bases from J, leaving 10 bases between. This CDR3 has 15 residues. CDR3 DNA: TGTGCCAGCAGTTTAGCTGGTAAATCGACAGATACGCAGTATTTT. This gives the protein CASSLAGKSTDTQYF.